These T cell receptor beta chains were read from a single sample in a study of a mutant IDH1 vaccine in newly diagnosed glioma. These receptors have no known antigen. The method was immunoSEQ multiplex PCR; TCRdb's version includes in-frame clones alone and lacks a portion of them. In the table there are 30,000 to 40,000 clones, roughly 80% of which are singletons. Sample: PBMCs, taken from a glioma patient whose treatment included an IDH1 peptide vaccine. The receptors were sampled from a man aged 30 to 45 with glioma. CDR3s include the opening cysteine and the closing phenylalanine or tryptophan. Fields, in order: CDR3 protein, V gene, J gene, clone size. Only some rows state a clone size, as once, few, many or a class for expanded clones.

cdr3_aa: CASSIAGIENQPQHF
v_call: TRBV19
j_call: TRBJ1-5
clone_size: .

cdr3_aa: CASSVGGRTLGNTIYF
v_call: TRBV9
j_call: TRBJ1-3
clone_size: .

cdr3_aa: CASSQVYRESGNTIYF
v_call: TRBV4-1
j_call: TRBJ1-3
clone_size: .

cdr3_aa: CASSPPHRSGMETQYF
v_call: TRBV7-9
j_call: TRBJ2-5
clone_size: once

cdr3_aa: CASSLQGDASTDTQYF
v_call: TRBV5-1
j_call: TRBJ2-3
clone_size: .

cdr3_aa: CASRFGVGYTF
v_call: TRBV28
j_call: TRBJ1-2
clone_size: .

cdr3_aa: CASRTPGHLNSPLHF
v_call: TRBV19
j_call: TRBJ1-6
clone_size: .

cdr3_aa: CASSLVGLSGANVLTF
v_call: TRBV5-6
j_call: TRBJ2-6
clone_size: .

cdr3_aa: CASLPQADGSYEQYF
v_call: TRBV18
j_call: TRBJ2-7
clone_size: .

cdr3_aa: CASSFNRESSTDYEQYF
v_call: TRBV23-1
j_call: TRBJ2-7
clone_size: few